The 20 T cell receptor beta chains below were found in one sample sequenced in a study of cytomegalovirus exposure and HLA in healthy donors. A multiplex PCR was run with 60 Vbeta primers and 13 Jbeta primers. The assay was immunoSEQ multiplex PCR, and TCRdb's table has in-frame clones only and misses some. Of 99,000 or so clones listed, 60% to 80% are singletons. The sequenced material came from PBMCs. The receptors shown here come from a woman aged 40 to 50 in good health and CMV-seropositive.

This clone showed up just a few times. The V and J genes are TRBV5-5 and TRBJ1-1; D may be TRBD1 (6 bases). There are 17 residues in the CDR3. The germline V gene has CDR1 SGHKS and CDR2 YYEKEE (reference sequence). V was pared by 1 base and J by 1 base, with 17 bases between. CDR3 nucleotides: TGTGCCAGCAGCTTGTCTTACAGGGTTGATCCGAACACTGAAGCTTTCTTT. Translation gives CASSLSYRVDPNTEAFF.

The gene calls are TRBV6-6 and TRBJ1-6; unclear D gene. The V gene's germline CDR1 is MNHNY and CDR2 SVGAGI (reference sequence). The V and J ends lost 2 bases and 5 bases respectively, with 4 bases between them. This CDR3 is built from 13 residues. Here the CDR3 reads CASSYRDNSPLHF. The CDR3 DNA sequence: TGTGCCAGCAGTTACAGAGATAATTCACCCCTCCACTTT.

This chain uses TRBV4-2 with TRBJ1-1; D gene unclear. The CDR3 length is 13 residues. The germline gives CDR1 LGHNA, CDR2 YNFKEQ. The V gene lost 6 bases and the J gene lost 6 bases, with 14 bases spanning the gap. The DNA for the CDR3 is TGTGCCAGCAGAGCGCGCGGGGTGGCTGAAGCTTTCTTT. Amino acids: CASRARGVAEAFF.

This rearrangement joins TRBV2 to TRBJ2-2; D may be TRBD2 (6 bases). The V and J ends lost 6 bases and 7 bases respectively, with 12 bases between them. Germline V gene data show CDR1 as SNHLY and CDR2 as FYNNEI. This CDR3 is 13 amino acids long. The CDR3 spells CASSETGVGELFF. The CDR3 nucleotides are TGTGCCAGCAGCGAAACGGGGGTCGGGGAGCTGTTTTTT.

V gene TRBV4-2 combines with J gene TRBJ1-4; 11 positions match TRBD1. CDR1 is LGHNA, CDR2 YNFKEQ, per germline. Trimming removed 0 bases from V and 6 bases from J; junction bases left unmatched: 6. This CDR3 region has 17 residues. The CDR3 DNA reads TGTGCCAGCAGCCAAGATAGTAGGGACAGGGGGGATGAAAAACTGTTTTTT. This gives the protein CASSQDSRDRGDEKLFF.

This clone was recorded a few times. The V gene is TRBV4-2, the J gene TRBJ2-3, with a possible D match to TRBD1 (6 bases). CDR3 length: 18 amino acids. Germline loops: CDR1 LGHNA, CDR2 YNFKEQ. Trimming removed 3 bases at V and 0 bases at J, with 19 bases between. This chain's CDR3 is CASSHVLRGGQSTDTQYF. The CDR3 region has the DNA TGTGCCAGCAGCCATGTCCTGAGGGGCGGACAGAGCACAGATACGCAGTATTTT.

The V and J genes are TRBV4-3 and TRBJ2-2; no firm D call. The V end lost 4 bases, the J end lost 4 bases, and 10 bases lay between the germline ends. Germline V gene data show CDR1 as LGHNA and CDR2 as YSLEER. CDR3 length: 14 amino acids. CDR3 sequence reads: CASSRVRSTGELFF. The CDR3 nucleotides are TGCGCCAGCAGCCGGGTTCGGAGCACCGGGGAGCTGTTTTTT.

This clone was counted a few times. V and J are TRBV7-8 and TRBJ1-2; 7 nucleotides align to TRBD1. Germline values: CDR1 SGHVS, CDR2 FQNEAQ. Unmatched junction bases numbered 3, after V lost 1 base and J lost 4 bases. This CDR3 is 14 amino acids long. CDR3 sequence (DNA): TGTGCCAGCAGCTTAGACAGACAGGGCTATGGCTACACCTTC. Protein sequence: CASSLDRQGYGYTF.

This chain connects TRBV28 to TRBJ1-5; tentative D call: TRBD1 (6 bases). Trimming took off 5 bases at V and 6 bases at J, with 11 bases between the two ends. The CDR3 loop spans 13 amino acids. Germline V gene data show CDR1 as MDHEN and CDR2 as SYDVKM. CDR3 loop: CASSGGARQPQHF. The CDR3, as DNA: TGTGCCAGCAGTGGGGGGGCGCGTCAGCCCCAGCATTTT.

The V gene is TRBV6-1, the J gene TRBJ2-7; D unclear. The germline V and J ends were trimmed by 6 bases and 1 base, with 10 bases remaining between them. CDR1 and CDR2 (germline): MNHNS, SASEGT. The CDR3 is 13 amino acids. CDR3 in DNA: TGTGCCAGCAGGCCCTACAGATCCTACGAGCAGTACTTC. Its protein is CASRPYRSYEQYF.

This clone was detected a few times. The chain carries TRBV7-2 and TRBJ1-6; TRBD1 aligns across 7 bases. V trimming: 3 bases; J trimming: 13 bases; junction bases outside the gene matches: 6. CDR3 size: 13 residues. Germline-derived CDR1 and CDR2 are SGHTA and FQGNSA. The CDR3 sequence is CASSLRQGAPLHF. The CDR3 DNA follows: TGTGCCAGCAGCTTGCGACAGGGTGCTCCCCTCCACTTT.

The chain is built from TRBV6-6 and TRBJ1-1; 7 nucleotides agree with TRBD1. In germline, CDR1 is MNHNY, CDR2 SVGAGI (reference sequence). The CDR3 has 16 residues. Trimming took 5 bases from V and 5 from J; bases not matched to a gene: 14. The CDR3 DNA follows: TGTGCCAGCAGTCCGGGACAGACACGTTGGCGGACTGAAGCTTTCTTT. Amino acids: CASSPGQTRWRTEAFF.

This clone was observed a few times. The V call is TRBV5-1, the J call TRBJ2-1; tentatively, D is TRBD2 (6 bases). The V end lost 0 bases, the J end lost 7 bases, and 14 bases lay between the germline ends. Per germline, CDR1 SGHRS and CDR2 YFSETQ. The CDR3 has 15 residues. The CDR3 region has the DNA TGCGCCAGCAGCTTGGCAGTTGGAGGGGCTAATGAGCAGTTCTTC. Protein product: CASSLAVGGANEQFF.

DNA of the CDR3: TGTGCCAGCAGCTTAGATGGTTGGGGACTAGCGGGACCCTCCTACGAGCAGTACTTC. Its protein product is CASSLDGWGLAGPSYEQYF. This chain connects TRBV11-2 to TRBJ2-7; 13 bases match TRBD2. The V gene end was trimmed by 0 bases and the J gene end by 0 bases; junction bases not matched to a gene: 8. Germline CDR1 is SGHAT and CDR2 is FQNNGV. This CDR3 has 19 amino acids.

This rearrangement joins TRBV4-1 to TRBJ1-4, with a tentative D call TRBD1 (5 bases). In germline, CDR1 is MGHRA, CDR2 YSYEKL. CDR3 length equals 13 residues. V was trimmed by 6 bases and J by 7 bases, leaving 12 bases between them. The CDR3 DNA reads TGCGCCAGCAGAAGACAGCAAGGTGAAAAACTGTTTTTT. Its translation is CASRRQQGEKLFF.

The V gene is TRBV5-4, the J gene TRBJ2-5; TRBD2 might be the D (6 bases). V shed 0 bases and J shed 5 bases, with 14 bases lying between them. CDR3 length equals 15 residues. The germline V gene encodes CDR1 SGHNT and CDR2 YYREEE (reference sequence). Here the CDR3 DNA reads TGTGCCAGCAGCTTGGCCGGGGACTCCGCGGAGACCCAGTACTTC. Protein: CASSLAGDSAETQYF.

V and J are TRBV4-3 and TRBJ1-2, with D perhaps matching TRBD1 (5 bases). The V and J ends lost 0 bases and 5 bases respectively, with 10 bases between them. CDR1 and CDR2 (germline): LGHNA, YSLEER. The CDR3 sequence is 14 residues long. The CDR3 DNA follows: TGCGCCAGCAGCCAAGATGGGGCAGGATATGGCTACACCTTC. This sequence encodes CASSQDGAGYGYTF.

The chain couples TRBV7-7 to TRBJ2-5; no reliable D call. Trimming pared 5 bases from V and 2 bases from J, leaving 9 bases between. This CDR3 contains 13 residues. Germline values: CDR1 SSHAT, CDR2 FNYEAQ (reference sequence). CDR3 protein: CASSVAQQETQYF. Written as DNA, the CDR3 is TGTGCCAGCAGCGTGGCCCAACAAGAGACCCAGTACTTC.

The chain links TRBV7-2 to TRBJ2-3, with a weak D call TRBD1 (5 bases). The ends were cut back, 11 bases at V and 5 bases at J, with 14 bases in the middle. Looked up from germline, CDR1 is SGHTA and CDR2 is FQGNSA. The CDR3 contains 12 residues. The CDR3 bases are TGTGCCGGGTCAAGGGGAAGAGATACGCAGTATTTT. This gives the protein CAGSRGRDTQYF.

This CDR3 is CASSPTGWTEAFF. As DNA, the CDR3 is TGTGCCAGCAGCCCCACAGGGTGGACTGAAGCTTTCTTT. The chain recombines TRBV6-1 with TRBJ1-1; tentative D call: TRBD1 (6 bases). The germline CDR1 and CDR2 sequences are MNHNS and SASEGT. Trimming left V 6 bases short and J 5 bases short, with 13 bases between. The CDR3 extends over 13 amino acids.